These T cell receptor beta chains were read from a single sample in a study of beta chain features in type 1 diabetes. This table comes from immunoSEQ multiplex PCR, and its TCRdb copy is limited to in-frame clones, with some not included. The sample includes about 160,000 clones, roughly 9.1% of them seen just once. Sequenced sample: central memory CD4+ T cells from blood. All receptors come from a woman younger than 35 in good health. Both conserved end residues are part of each CDR3. The D gene is left open where the match is weak. Clone sizes are given selectively: once, few, many, or a class where the clone is expanded.

many TRBJ1-5 TRBV5-5 . TGTGCCAGCAGCTTGGAAGGGGCCGGATTAACTAGCAATCAGCCCCAGCATTTT CASSLEGAGLTSNQPQHF
few TRBJ2-3 TRBV7-9 TRBD2 TGTGCCAGCAGCTTAGCGCTTAGCGGGAGTGGAACAGATACGCAGTATTTT CASSLALSGSGTDTQYF
. TRBJ2-7 TRBV4-3 TRBD1 TGCGCCAGCAGCCAAACTAGGACAGGGGGTTACGAGCAGTACTTC CASSQTRTGGYEQYF
. TRBJ1-1 TRBV9 . TGTGCCAGCAGAAGGGCAGGGAAGGACACTGAAGCTTTCTTT CASRRAGKDTEAFF
few TRBJ2-1 TRBV5-4 . TGTGCCAGCAGCTTGTTTAGTGAGCAGTTCTTC CASSLFSEQFF
. TRBJ1-2 TRBV2 . TGTGCCAGCAGTGAAGGGAAAACGGGGGATACCTATGGCTACACCTTC CASSEGKTGDTYGYTF
few TRBJ2-7 TRBV18 TRBD2 TGTGCCAGCTCCCCGGGGGGGGCGCGCGACGAGCAGTACTTC CASSPGGARDEQYF
few TRBJ1-1 TRBV30 . TGTGCCTGGAGTGGTTTCCAGACAGGCCTGAACACTGAAGCTTTCTTT CAWSGFQTGLNTEAFF
few TRBJ1-1 TRBV6-6 TRBD1 TGTGCCAGCAGTCACCCGACAGGGACTCCTGAAGCTTTCTTT CASSHPTGTPEAFF
few TRBJ1-4 TRBV12-5 . TGTGCTAGTGGCCCCCAGGGGAATGAAAAACTGTTTTTT CASGPQGNEKLFF
few TRBJ2-6 TRBV6-5 . TGTGCCAGCAGTTACACTGTCTCTGGGGCCAACGTCCTGACTTTC CASSYTVSGANVLTF
. TRBJ2-5 TRBV9 . TGTGCCAGCAGCGTAGGGGGGGAGCCCACTGGGACCCAGTACTTC CASSVGGEPTGTQYF
. TRBJ2-5 TRBV9 . TGTGCCAGCAGCAAAGAGGACAGACAAGAGACCCAGTACTTC CASSKEDRQETQYF
. TRBJ1-2 TRBV7-9 . TGTGCCAGCAGCTTAGATATAGGGGCCAGTTATGGCTACACCTTC CASSLDIGASYGYTF
. TRBJ2-5 TRBV30 . TGTGCCTGGTCCGCGTACTATCAAGAGACCCAGTACTTC CAWSAYYQETQYF
. TRBJ1-2 TRBV5-5 TRBD1 TGTGCCAGCAGCTCGAACAGGGGGAGCGGCTACACCTTC CASSSNRGSGYTF
few TRBJ2-5 TRBV4-3 TRBD2 TGCGCCAGCAGCCCCAACGGGGGGGGAGAGACCCAGTACTTC CASSPNGGGETQYF
. TRBJ2-1 TRBV7-2 . TGTGCCAGCAGCCCCATCCACTCCTACAATGAGCAGTTCTTC CASSPIHSYNEQFF
. TRBJ2-1 TRBV5-1 TRBD2 TGCGCCAGCAGCTTGGTGGCGGGAGGGCCTTACAATGAGCAGTTCTTC CASSLVAGGPYNEQFF
. TRBJ1-1 TRBV14 . TGTGCCAGCAGCCAAACTTACAGGGTTGGGACTGAAGCTTTCTTT CASSQTYRVGTEAFF
few TRBJ2-1 TRBV19 TRBD2 TGTGCCAGTAGTAAGGCTGCTAGAACGGGAGGGCCTTCTGAGCAGTTCTTC CASSKAARTGGPSEQFF
. TRBJ2-6 TRBV4-3 . TGCGCCAGCAGCCAAGGTGCCTCCGGCGGGGGCTGGGCCAACGTCCTGACTTTC CASSQGASGGGWANVLTF
many TRBJ2-5 TRBV23-1 . TGCGCCAGCAGTCCCACGGTTTGGCAAGAGACCCAGTACTTC CASSPTVWQETQYF
few TRBJ1-2 TRBV30 . TGTGCCTGGAGTGTTACGGCAGGGAAGGGGTCGAGCACCTTC CAWSVTAGKGSSTF
. TRBJ1-2 TRBV7-2 TRBD1 TGTGCCAGCAGCGAGGGACAGGGGTATGGCTACACCTTC CASSEGQGYGYTF
. TRBJ2-1 TRBV7-2 . TGTGCCAGCAGCCGTGGGGGGGCCGAAAATGAGCAGTTCTTC CASSRGGAENEQFF
. TRBJ1-2 TRBV30 . TGTGCCTGGAGTGTAGGGGCCCGACCTGGCTATGGCTACACCTTC CAWSVGARPGYGYTF
. TRBJ1-1 TRBV29-1 TRBD1 TGCAGCGTTGATCGAGGGACAGGGAAGGCTTTCTTT CSVDRGTGKAFF